The entry below describes one TCR beta chain. Its specific antigen is unknown. No base qualities exist here, and no much larger clone lies one base off it. The record originates from a study of T-cell memory formation after mild COVID-19 (dated by TCRdb to about 2021). Background for the entire study: TCR sequence clusters from the two donors were largely donor specific. T-cell clones expanding and contracting after mild COVID-19 in two donors were tracked by longitudinal TCRalpha and TCRbeta repertoire sequencing. Two young, previously healthy adult volunteers made up the cohort, one male and one female. The paper as a whole reports these results and caveats: Clones contracting from day 15 to 85 had balanced CD4/CD8 phenotypes, while a second wave expanding from day 15 to 37 was biased towards CD4+. SARS-CoV-2 specificity was not confirmed for the second-wave clones peaking on day 37. Contracting CD4+ clones appeared mostly in the CM and EM memory subsets, whereas CD8+ clones were enriched in EMRA. The study included only a couple of mild cases, and larger cohorts that include severe cases with pre-infection samples were judged to be necessary. The detection of some responding clones in pre-infection memory suggests that pre-existing cross-reactive memory T cells joined the SARS-CoV-2 response.

Sequencing was performed on an Illumina NovaSeq 6000. cDNA libraries for TCRalpha and TCRbeta were prepared by 5'RACE using constant-segment primers, with sample barcodes and unique molecular identifiers added. RNA was extracted from every sample with Trizol reagent. The libraries were amplified in two PCR steps, and the second step added a second sample barcode and Illumina TruSeq adapters. Sequencing of the libraries was done on an Illumina NovaSeq, producing 2 x 150 bp paired-end reads. For the original study's pipeline: Demultiplexing of reads and collapsing into UMI-guided consensus sequences were performed with migec v1.2.7. Using mixcr v2.1.11, the UMI consensuses were aligned to TRA and TRB V and J templates and assembled into clonotypes. Clonotypes were classified as expanded or contracted when called significant by both edgeR and NoisET, with noise models trained on biological replicates. For edgeR calls, the cutoffs were a false discovery rate-adjusted p below 0.01 and a log2 fold-change threshold of 1. As an exploratory analysis of dynamics, max-normalized trajectories of the 1000 most abundant clonotypes were examined with PCA combined with hierarchical clustering. Separately sequenced CD4+ and CD8+ repertoires were used to assign a CD4 or CD8 phenotype to each responding clone. TCRdb trimmed the raw reads at Q25, called clones with MiXCR and kept productive beta chains. Here each entry gathers all rows of one CDR3 protein and keeps the most common genes and DNA. The V and J calls and clone size are TCRdb's, not the authors'. For this sample there are around 250,000 distinct CDR3 sequences; roughly a tenth appear just once. 20% to 25% of the sample is in the top ten clones.

PBMCs were isolated by Ficoll-Paque density gradient centrifugation. Inclusive of the bounding cysteine and phenylalanine, the CDR3 is 16 residues long. Of the read, only the CDR3 DNA is kept; its 48 bases are in frame from base 1. Deletion took 0 bases off V and 6 bases off J, with a span of 14 bases between the germline ends. CDR1 MGHRA and CDR2 YSYEKL are derived from the germline V gene. This clonotype was obtained from a man between 18 and 29 years old who had mild COVID-19 (a few samples of this study predate the infection). The sample titles of this study are shuffled in the database, so cell type and time point are left out; the donor was told from shared clones. Recombination connected TRBV4-1 to TRBJ1-4, with an unclear D gene assignment. Sample: PBMCs or a T cell subset sorted from them (not recorded which). The base sequence is TGCGCCAGCAGCCAAGATTGGACGGCTCTTTATGAAAAACTGTTTTTT. It codes for CASSQDWTALYEKLFF.